This TCR beta chain was identified in a study of read filtering for tumor transcriptome and immune sequencing. Study background: Fewer than 10 patients were R-ISS I, some 15 were R-ISS II, roughly 7 were R-ISS III.

The library was built from 400 to 500 ng RNA with molecular barcoded adaptors for alpha/delta and beta/gamma chains. MiXCR was run by TCRdb on the reads, yielding one entry per CDR3 protein. The sample holds approximately 93,000 distinct CDR3 sequences, under 25% seen once. This clonotype turned up a few times. What it binds is unknown. General study results and limits: Correlation between methods rose after single-read clonotypes were removed.

The CDR3 totals 14 residues. CDR1 and CDR2 (germline): MNHEY, SVGEGT. The V end was cut by 5 bases, the J end by 4 bases, with 15 bases between. The rearrangement links TRBV6-2 or TRBV6-3 to TRBJ2-7; unclear D gene. The TCR sequence derives from a donor at least 40 years old with multiple myeloma. Material for sequencing was a population of CD138-negative cells sorted from bone marrow. In DNA form, the CDR3 reads TGTGCCAGCAGTAGGGAAGCGCGAAGATACGAGCAGTACTTC. Translated: CASSREARRYEQYF.